These T cell receptor beta chains were read from a single sample in a study of T cell responses to AZD1222 COVID-19 vaccine. Data came from immunoSEQ multiplex PCR; TCRdb stores just in-frame clones and leaves some out. The table includes around 30,000 clones, just over 90% detected once. The input for sequencing was peripheral blood, taken on day 0 of AZD1222 vaccination. Receptor source: an adult in good health. Each CDR3 is given without its conserved first and last residue. A row's size may be missing; if present it is once, few, many or a size class.

.	TRBV19	TRBJ2-1	ASSSTGDNEQF
.	TRBV4-1	TRBJ2-5	ASSQGSGALQETQY
.	TRBV4-1	TRBJ1-1	ASSLGGRGNTEAF
.	TRBV12-3/TRBV12-4	TRBJ1-3	ASTLGSGNTIY
.	TRBV6-5	TRBJ1-4	ASSQGTVNEKLF
.	TRBV6-5	TRBJ2-2	ASTRGLDTGELF
.	TRBV30	TRBJ1-1	AWSVLRGMNTEAF
.	TRBV19	TRBJ2-7	ASKGQGRYEQY
.	TRBV6-2/TRBV6-3	TRBJ2-1	ASSYQISAGLAGISREQF
.	TRBV6-5	TRBJ1-2	AARASNYGYT
few	TRBV19	TRBJ1-5	ASSIALGNQPQH
.	TRBV15	TRBJ1-6	ATRSGTGGQNSPLH
.	TRBV10-2	TRBJ2-2	ASSALGGPITGELF
.	TRBV5-6	TRBJ1-1	ASSFIDRGPSTEAF
.	TRBV6-1	TRBJ1-5	ASSEASRYSNQPQH
.	TRBV7-5	TRBJ2-7	ARSSSGTCSSYEQY
.	TRBV7-2	TRBJ2-5	ASSMGQGALETQY
.	TRBV10-1	TRBJ2-2	ASSGASGELF
.	TRBV6-5	TRBJ2-1	ASSFGQGAVNEQF
.	TRBV5-6	TRBJ1-5	ASSLGQGRRGQPQH
.	TRBV1	TRBJ1-6	TSSQDLKQALNSPLH
few	TRBV6-2/TRBV6-3	TRBJ1-5	ASSSPGQYLPQH
.	TRBV10-1	TRBJ1-1	ASSQDSFEAF
.	TRBV6-2/TRBV6-3	TRBJ2-2	ASSYFDNSNTGELF
.	TRBV25-1	TRBJ2-3	ASSEGRGNADTQY
.	TRBV6-2/TRBV6-3	TRBJ1-5	ASSVPGYSNQPQH
.	TRBV12-3/TRBV12-4	TRBJ1-1	ASSLFRATEAF